The 11 T cell receptor beta chains below come from one sample, sequenced in a study of blood T cell repertoires in COVID-19. TCRdb's table, derived via immunoSEQ multiplex PCR, lists solely in-frame clones and lacks some. The sample yields roughly 150,000 clones, around nine tenths seen once. The specimen was peripheral blood. All receptors come from a man in his fifties who had recovered from COVID-19.

The chain recombines TRBV5-4 with TRBJ2-1; TRBD2 is a possible D gene (7 bases). This CDR3 region has 16 residues. With 4 bases removed from V and 8 bases from J, the gap between germline ends came to 22 bases. The V gene's germline CDR1 is SGHNT and CDR2 YYREEE (reference sequence). The CDR3 loop reads CASSPTLWGGLDEQFF. The CDR3, as DNA: TGTGCCAGCAGCCCCACGCTTTGGGGGGGGCTTGATGAGCAGTTCTTC.

The chain employs TRBV5-1 and TRBJ2-2, with a weak D call TRBD1 (5 bases). V was pared by 1 base and J by 0 bases, with 10 bases between. CDR1 and CDR2 (germline): SGHRS, YFSETQ. This CDR3 region has 16 residues. CDR3 bases: TGCGCCAGCAGCTTGTATGCAGGGACGAACACCGGGGAGCTGTTTTTT. Translated, it gives CASSLYAGTNTGELFF.

V gene TRBV19 combines with J gene TRBJ2-5, with TRBD1 identical over 11 bases. With 2 bases clipped from V and 4 bases from J, the junction kept 9 bases outside the gene matches. Per germline, CDR1 LNHDA and CDR2 SQIVND (reference sequence). The CDR3 sequence is 17 residues long. The CDR3 region is CASSIPRTGGVGETQYF. CDR3 DNA: TGTGCCAGTAGTATACCCCGGACAGGGGGCGTAGGAGAGACCCAGTACTTC. Filled out from reference TRBV19 and TRBJ2-5, the complete variable domain reads DGGITQSPKYLFRKEGQNVTLSCEQNLNHDAMYWYRQDPGQGLRLIYYSQIVNDFQKGDIAEGYSVSREKKESFPLTVTSAQKNPTAFYLCASSIPRTGGVGETQYFGPGTRLLVL.

The V call is TRBV27, the J call TRBJ1-2; D gene uncertain. The germline gives CDR1 MNHEY, CDR2 SMNVEV (reference sequence). CDR3 length: 18 amino acids. V lost 5 bases and J lost 0, with 22 bases in between. The CDR3 reads CASSPRGGGSRSNYGYTF. In nucleotides, the CDR3 is TGTGCCAGCAGTCCCCGGGGAGGCGGGTCGAGGTCTAACTATGGCTACACCTTC.

This rearrangement joins TRBV5-1 to TRBJ1-1; D perhaps matches TRBD1 (5 bases). The CDR3 is 15 amino acids. Germline CDR1 and CDR2: SGHRS and YFSETQ. The V end was cut by 1 base, the J end by 1 base, with 11 bases between. For the CDR3, the DNA is TGCGCCAGCAGCTTGAATTTTGGGGCGAACACTGAAGCTTTCTTT. It specifies CASSLNFGANTEAFF.

This rearrangement joins TRBV6-5 to TRBJ2-7; TRBD1 matches 8 bases. J gave up 5 bases and V 6 bases, and 12 bases lay outside the gene matches. In germline, CDR1 is MNHEY, CDR2 SVGAGI. This CDR3 has 15 amino acids. This CDR3 is CASSLLGQGVNEQYF. Here the CDR3 DNA reads TGTGCCAGCAGCCTACTCGGACAGGGTGTAAACGAGCAGTACTTC.

The V and J genes are TRBV7-9 and TRBJ1-5; 11 positions match TRBD1. There are 18 residues in the CDR3. Trimming removed 5 bases from V and 0 bases from J; junction bases left unmatched: 9. In germline, CDR1 is SEHNR, CDR2 FQNEAQ (reference sequence). As DNA, the CDR3 is TGTGCCAGCAGCATGGGGACAGGGGGGCCGTATAGCAATCAGCCCCAGCATTTT. Translated: CASSMGTGGPYSNQPQHF.

This clone was seen only once. This chain links TRBV10-2 with TRBJ1-5, with unresolved D. Germline-derived CDR1 and CDR2 are WSHSY and SAAADI. The V end was cut by 4 bases, the J end by 4 bases, with 11 bases between. This CDR3 has 14 amino acids. The CDR3 nucleotides are TGCGCCAGCAGTGGTCTAGTGGATAATCAGCCCCAGCATTTT. Residues: CASSGLVDNQPQHF.

The chain has TRBV5-1 and TRBJ2-2; 9 nucleotides align to TRBD1. The germline V gene encodes CDR1 SGHRS and CDR2 YFSETQ. V was pared by 5 bases and J by 6 bases, with 11 bases of the junction left unmatched. This CDR3 has 16 residues. The chain's CDR3 is CASRDPGQGLAGELFF. CDR3 sequence (DNA): TGCGCCAGCAGGGATCCGGGACAGGGTTTGGCCGGGGAGCTGTTTTTT.

The gene calls are TRBV6-2 or TRBV6-3 and TRBJ1-5; weak D call: TRBD1 (5 bases). This CDR3 spans 16 amino acids. Trimming cost V 0 bases and J 2 bases, with 11 bases left between them. Germline CDR1 is MNHEY and CDR2 is SVGEGT. CDR3 residues: CASSYSGQRGNQPQHF. CDR3 DNA sequence: TGTGCCAGCAGTTACTCGGGGCAGCGAGGCAATCAGCCCCAGCATTTT.

This chain connects TRBV6-2 or TRBV6-3 to TRBJ2-5; 15 nucleotides agree with TRBD2. The V segment lost 5 bases and the J segment 7 bases; nucleotides outside the gene matches: 8. Germline lookup yields CDR1 MNHEY and CDR2 SVGEGT. The CDR3 contains 16 residues. The CDR3 bases are TGTGCCAGCAGTCCGACGGGACTAGCGGGGGGAGGGACCCAGTACTTC. Its protein product is CASSPTGLAGGGTQYF.